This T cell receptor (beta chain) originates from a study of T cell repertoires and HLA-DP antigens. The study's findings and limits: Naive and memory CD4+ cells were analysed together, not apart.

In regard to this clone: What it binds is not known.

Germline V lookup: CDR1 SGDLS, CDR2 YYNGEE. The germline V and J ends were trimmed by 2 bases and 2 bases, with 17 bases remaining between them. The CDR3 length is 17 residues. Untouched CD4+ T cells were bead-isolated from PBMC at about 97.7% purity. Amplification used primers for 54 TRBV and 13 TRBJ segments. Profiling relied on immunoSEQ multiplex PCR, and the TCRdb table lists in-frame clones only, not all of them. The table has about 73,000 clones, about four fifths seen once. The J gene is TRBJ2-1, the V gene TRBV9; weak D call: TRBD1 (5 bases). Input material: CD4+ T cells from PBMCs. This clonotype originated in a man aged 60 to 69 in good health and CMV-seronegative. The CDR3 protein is CASSVGSQGWTYNEQFF. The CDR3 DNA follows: TGTGCCAGCAGCGTGGGATCCCAGGGCTGGACCTACAATGAGCAGTTCTTC.